Below, 32 T cell receptor beta chains from the same sample are listed, as sequenced in a study of CD8 T cells in ankylosing spondylitis. Each CDR3 protein gets one entry after TCRdb re-called the 5' RACE reads with MiXCR. Of a few hundred thousand distinct CDR3 sequences listed, 20% to 30% are singletons. The specimen was blood, either unsorted or a sorted T cell fraction (not recorded which). The source is a male donor with ankylosing spondylitis or in good health (not recorded which).

In this sample, this clonotype turned up many times. This chain joins TRBV10-3 and TRBJ1-2, with D maybe TRBD1 (5 bases). The CDR3 is 11 amino acids. The V and J ends lost 3 bases and 10 bases respectively, with 9 bases between them. Germline CDR1 ENHRY, CDR2 SYGVKD. The CDR3 bases are TGTGCCATCAGTGAAGACAGCGCCTACACCTTC. The encoded protein is CAISEDSAYTF.

V and J are TRBV30 and TRBJ2-1; 7 bases agree with TRBD2. The CDR3 totals 16 residues. V gave up 3 bases and J gave up 3 bases; unmatched junction bases: 11. Germline V CDR1 and CDR2: GTSNPN, SVGIG (reference sequence). CDR3 sequence: CAWSPFGAGDYNEQFF. In DNA, the CDR3 is TGTGCCTGGAGCCCCTTTGGTGCGGGGGACTACAATGAGCAGTTCTTC.

The chain joins TRBV7-8 to TRBJ2-1, with 8 bases matching TRBD2. Germline V gives CDR1 SGHVS, CDR2 FQNEAQ. V lost 5 bases and J lost 7; bases outside the gene matches: 13. The CDR3 length is 16 residues. CDR3 bases: TGTGCCAGCAGCGGTGAGGCGATAGCGGGAACAAATGAGCAGTTCTTC. Translation: CASSGEAIAGTNEQFF.

On this clonotype: A much bigger clone sits one base away, suggesting this may be a read error. This chain links TRBV12-3 or TRBV12-4 with TRBJ2-6; maybe TRBD1 (5 bases). Trimming removed 9 bases from V and 4 bases from J, with 13 bases in between. The CDR3 is 14 amino acids. The CDR3 protein is CASIRVPGANVLTF. The CDR3 region has the DNA TGTGCCAGTATCAGGGTTCCCGGGGCCAACGTCCTGACTTTC.

The gene calls are TRBV29-1 and TRBJ2-1; D may be TRBD1 (8 bases). The V gene's germline CDR1 is SQVTM and CDR2 ANQGSEA. The CDR3 is 14 amino acids. Trimming pared 6 bases from V and 4 bases from J, leaving 16 bases between. CDR3: CSVPGQGGYNEQFF. The DNA for the CDR3 is TGCAGCGTCCCCGGACAGGGAGGGTACAATGAGCAGTTCTTC.

The table lists this clonotype with many counts. The chain couples TRBV12-3 or TRBV12-4 to TRBJ1-4; 7 positions agree with TRBD1. CDR3 length equals 15 residues. The V and J ends lost 5 bases and 3 bases, in that order; junction bases with no gene match: 6. The DNA of the CDR3 is TGTGCCAGCAGTGGGGAAGGGACAGCTAATGAAAAACTGTTTTTT. Its translation is CASSGEGTANEKLFF.

This clonotype was counted many times. CDR3 nucleotides: TGCAGTGCTGTACCGGGACAGGGTTATCCAGATACGCAGTATTTT. Amino acid sequence: CSAVPGQGYPDTQYF. V is TRBV20-1 and J is TRBJ2-3; 9 nucleotides align to TRBD1. Germline CDR1 and CDR2: DFQATT and SNEGSKA (reference sequence). V lost 5 bases, J lost 4 bases, and 10 bases stayed unmatched. This CDR3 has 15 amino acids.

This clonotype has just a few counts. The chain combines TRBV12-3 or TRBV12-4 with TRBJ2-7, with TRBD1 identical over 8 bases. Trimming removed 6 bases from V and 0 bases from J; junction bases left unmatched: 4. The CDR3 has 14 amino acids. CDR3 sequence (DNA): TGTGCCAGCAGGGACAGGGATGGCTCCTACGAGCAGTACTTC. It codes for CASRDRDGSYEQYF.

The chain employs TRBV2 and TRBJ2-7; 7 bases match TRBD1. V was clipped by 7 bases and J by 0 bases; unmatched bases: 6. The CDR3 is 14 residues long. Germline-derived CDR1 and CDR2 are SNHLY and FYNNEI. CDR3 bases: TGTGCCAGCACCCGGGACAGAGACTCCTACGAGCAGTACTTC. Translation: CASTRDRDSYEQYF.

This clonotype was found many times. The rearrangement links TRBV20-1 to TRBJ2-3, with a tentative D call TRBD2 (5 bases). The germline V and J ends were trimmed by 3 bases and 0 bases, with 10 bases remaining between them. The CDR3 has 14 residues. Looked up from germline, CDR1 is DFQATT and CDR2 is SNEGSKA (reference sequence). The CDR3: CSASPGISTDTQYF. CDR3 bases: TGCAGTGCTAGTCCCGGGATTAGCACAGATACGCAGTATTTT.

This clonotype was seen many times. The chain recombines TRBV20-1 with TRBJ1-6, with 7 positions matching TRBD1. Germline CDR1 DFQATT, CDR2 SNEGSKA (reference sequence). The CDR3 is made up of 14 amino acids. The V segment lost 5 bases and the J segment 6 bases; nucleotides outside the gene matches: 7. The CDR3 bases are TGCAGTGCTGGGACCGGGACAGCTAATTCACCCCTCCACTTT. It encodes CSAGTGTANSPLHF.

This chain connects TRBV12-3 or TRBV12-4 to TRBJ2-2; possibly TRBD1 for D (5 bases). Trimming took off 2 bases at V and 6 bases at J, with 13 bases between the two ends. The CDR3 spans 15 residues. This CDR3 is CASSLRGHRPGELFF. In DNA, the CDR3 is TGTGCCAGCAGTTTACGAGGACACCGTCCCGGGGAGCTGTTTTTT.

This clonotype has only a few counts. The chain joins TRBV6-6 to TRBJ2-7; D may be TRBD2 (6 bases). Germline V gene data show CDR1 as MNHNY and CDR2 as SVGAGI (reference sequence). The CDR3 runs to 13 residues. The germline V and J ends were trimmed by 8 bases and 1 base, with 12 bases remaining between them. The CDR3 reads CASRDFLSYEQYF. CDR3 coding DNA: TGTGCCAGCCGGGACTTTCTTTCCTACGAGCAGTACTTC.

At least ten counts were recorded for this clonotype. The J gene is TRBJ2-3, the V gene TRBV12-3 or TRBV12-4; D tentatively fits TRBD1 or TRBD2 (5 bases each). V gave up 3 bases and J gave up 1 base, with 8 bases separating them. The CDR3 runs 14 residues. The DNA for the CDR3 is TGTGCCAGCAGTTTTCGGGACGGCACAGATACGCAGTATTTT. As protein: CASSFRDGTDTQYF.

This clonotype was recorded many times. This sequence joins TRBV29-1 and TRBJ2-5; no firm D call. With 0 bases removed from V and 13 bases from J, the gap between germline ends came to 6 bases. Germline V gene lookup returns CDR1 SQVTM and CDR2 ANQGSEA. CDR3 size: 9 residues. CDR3 DNA: TGCAGCGTTGAAGAACCCCGGTACTTC. Translated: CSVEEPRYF.

This clonotype was observed at least ten times. The chain combines TRBV5-1 with TRBJ2-1; maybe TRBD1 (5 bases). V was pared by 1 base and J by 8 bases, with 13 bases between. Germline V gene sequence: CDR1 SGHRS, CDR2 YFSETQ. The CDR3 spans 14 residues. The CDR3 bases are TGCGCCAGCAGCTTGACACAGGTTGGCGATGAGCAGTTCTTC. Its translation is CASSLTQVGDEQFF.

This chain joins TRBV6-1 and TRBJ2-1; 9 nucleotides agree with TRBD1. Per the germline V gene, CDR1 is MNHNS and CDR2 is SASEGT. The V gene end was trimmed by 7 bases and the J gene end by 4 bases; junction bases not matched to a gene: 8. The CDR3 length is 15 residues. The CDR3 region has the DNA TGTGCCAGCAAACGGGACAGGGACCCATACAATGAGCAGTTCTTC. Encoded protein: CASKRDRDPYNEQFF.

The chain uses TRBV20-1 and TRBJ2-5; TRBD2 agrees at 9 bases. The germline V gene encodes CDR1 DFQATT and CDR2 SNEGSKA (reference sequence). This CDR3 has 14 residues. Trimming removed 5 bases from V and 9 bases from J; junction bases left unmatched: 13. The CDR3 here is CSASPASGARPQYF. The CDR3 DNA sequence: TGCAGTGCTTCCCCGGCTAGCGGGGCCCGGCCCCAGTACTTC.

This clonotype was detected only once. V is TRBV4-2 and J is TRBJ2-5, with 14 bases fitting TRBD2. The CDR3 covers 17 residues. Germline CDR1 and CDR2: LGHNA and YNFKEQ. V lost 0 bases, J lost 4 bases, and 4 bases stayed unmatched. The CDR3 DNA is TGTGCCAGCAGCCAAGATCGACTAGCGGGGGGGCGAGAGACCCAGTACTTC. The encoded protein is CASSQDRLAGGRETQYF.

The chain recombines TRBV7-3 with TRBJ2-1; 11 bases align to TRBD2. The ends lost 5 bases at V and 10 bases at J; junction bases unmatched: 13. This CDR3 spans 16 amino acids. Germline loops: CDR1 SGHTA, CDR2 FQGTGA. For the CDR3, the DNA is TGTGCCAGCAGCCCAATCGGGACTAGCGGTAGAAGAGAGCAGTTCTTC. Its translation: CASSPIGTSGRREQFF.

This clonotype was found many times. V gene TRBV5-1 combines with J gene TRBJ2-1; 7 nucleotides line up with TRBD2. The CDR3 sequence is 15 residues long. Per germline, CDR1 SGHRS and CDR2 YFSETQ. The trim removed 5 bases at V and 10 bases at J, leaving 15 bases unmatched. As DNA, the CDR3 is TGCGCCAGCAGAAGTATCGGGGGGTCCCTGGGGGAGCAGTTCTTC. Amino acids: CASRSIGGSLGEQFF.

This clonotype was observed at least ten times. The genes are TRBV20-1 and TRBJ2-2; D is perhaps TRBD1 (5 bases). Trimming stripped 4 bases from V and 5 bases from J, with 14 bases between. Germline CDR1 reads DFQATT; CDR2 reads SNEGSKA (reference sequence). The CDR3 has 14 residues. CDR3 sequence: CSATTHGQTGELFF. The CDR3 nucleotides read TGCAGTGCTACCACCCATGGACAAACCGGGGAGCTGTTTTTT.

The rearrangement links TRBV7-9 to TRBJ2-5; D is possibly TRBD2 (5 bases). Per germline, CDR1 SEHNR and CDR2 FQNEAQ (reference sequence). This CDR3 comprises 15 residues. The ends were cut back, 5 bases at V and 3 bases at J, with 16 bases in the middle. The CDR3 nucleotides read TGTGCCAGCAGCACGACCCTGGAGGTAGAAGAGACCCAGTACTTC. The encoded protein is CASSTTLEVEETQYF.

This clonotype was found a few times. The chain joins TRBV12-3 or TRBV12-4 to TRBJ1-2, with 7 bases identical to TRBD1. The CDR3 has 12 amino acids. The J segment lost 9 bases and the V segment lost 6 bases, leaving 7 bases of the junction unmatched. The CDR3: CASSPQTGSYTF. The CDR3 nucleotides are TGTGCCAGCAGCCCCCAGACAGGGAGCTACACCTTC.

This clonotype was counted between two and nine times. The chain couples TRBV6-5 to TRBJ2-5; no reliable D call. The V end lost 0 bases, the J end lost 2 bases, and 13 bases lay between the germline ends. CDR1 MNHEY and CDR2 SVGAGI come from the germline V gene. The CDR3 length is 16 residues. The CDR3: CASSYSIWQIQETQYF. The CDR3, as DNA: TGTGCCAGCAGTTACTCGATCTGGCAGATACAAGAGACCCAGTACTTC.

This clonotype was seen many times. This chain uses TRBV2 with TRBJ2-3, with 12 nucleotides matching TRBD2. CDR1 SNHLY and CDR2 FYNNEI come from the germline V gene. V was clipped by 6 bases and J by 1 base; unmatched bases: 2. The CDR3 extends over 15 amino acids. The CDR3 DNA sequence: TGTGCCAGCAGGAGACTAGCGGGGGGCACAGATACGCAGTATTTT. This translates into CASRRLAGGTDTQYF.

In this sample, this clonotype turned up many times. The J gene is TRBJ2-3, the V gene TRBV20-1; no clear D. CDR3 size: 12 residues. The germline CDR1 and CDR2 sequences are DFQATT and SNEGSKA (reference sequence). The V gene lost 7 bases and the J gene lost 3 bases, with 11 bases spanning the gap. As DNA, the CDR3 is TGCAGTGGTCGGGTTGGGACAGATACGCAGTATTTT. This gives the protein CSGRVGTDTQYF.

This clonotype was observed many times. The chain has TRBV11-3 and TRBJ2-7; possibly TRBD2 for D (6 bases). The V end lost 3 bases, the J end lost 2 bases, and 14 bases lay between the germline ends. CDR1 and CDR2 from the germline V gene are SGHNT and YENEEA. The CDR3 has 15 amino acids. CDR3 residues: CASSLPRGLPYEQYF. Written as DNA, the CDR3 is TGTGCCAGCAGCTTGCCCCGAGGACTACCCTACGAGCAGTACTTC.

The chain couples TRBV24-1 to TRBJ1-2; 10 bases fit TRBD1. Per the germline V gene, CDR1 is KGHDR and CDR2 is SFDVKD. J gave up 0 bases and V 3 bases, and 15 bases lay outside the gene matches. The CDR3 has 20 amino acids. CDR3 nucleotides: TGTGCCACCAGTGATGCTACCCTTGGGACAGGGGTAAGGTCTAACTATGGCTACACCTTC. Its protein product is CATSDATLGTGVRSNYGYTF.

The table lists this clonotype with many counts. The chain has TRBV10-3 and TRBJ2-1; TRBD1 might be the D (5 bases). Trimming cost V 6 bases and J 0 bases, with 6 bases left between them. This CDR3 comprises 13 residues. From germline, CDR1 is ENHRY and CDR2 SYGVKD. The CDR3 nucleotides read TGTGCCATCAGCGGACACTCCTACAATGAGCAGTTCTTC. Its translation: CAISGHSYNEQFF.

The chain carries TRBV5-1 and TRBJ2-1, with D possibly being TRBD1 (5 bases). Germline CDR1 is SGHRS and CDR2 is YFSETQ. V was cut by 1 base and J by 5 bases, with 7 bases left in between. This CDR3 contains 13 residues. The CDR3 DNA follows: TGCGCCAGCAGCTTGTACAGGAACAATGAGCAGTTCTTC. It is translated as CASSLYRNNEQFF.

The chain carries TRBV4-2 and TRBJ1-1, with D tentatively TRBD1 (6 bases). Germline CDR1 is LGHNA and CDR2 is YNFKEQ. V was pared by 4 bases and J by 3 bases, with 15 bases between. The CDR3 is 15 residues long. DNA for the CDR3: TGTGCCAGCAGCCGTCGCGGGGGGCGGGACACTGAAGCTTTCTTT. The encoded protein is CASSRRGGRDTEAFF.